Sequencing of this T cell receptor (beta chain) was carried out in a study of stem cell transplantation in POMP-related autoinflammatory disease. Study details: The study hypothesized thymoproteasome defects skew the TRB repertoire via impaired CD8+ selection.

Study results and caveats: Across all analyzed T-cell subsets, patients with PRAID tended toward reduced diversity and increased clonality. Unique TRB V-J gene pairings were limited in number in patients with PRAID.

Germline assignment: CDR1 LNHDA and CDR2 SQIVND (reference sequence). There are 14 residues in the CDR3. Deletions cut 3 bases from V and 7 bases from J, with 15 bases between. Method: immunoSEQ multiplex PCR; TCRdb's copy keeps in-frame clones and lacks some. The sample contains more than 20,000 clones, approximately 78% of which appear only once. In the case of this clone: What it binds is unknown.

V and J are TRBV19 and TRBJ1-1, with D perhaps matching TRBD1 (5 bases). This sample comprised CD4+ T cells from PBMCs, obtained before stem cell transplantation. The sequence came from a human donor with POMP-related autoinflammation and immune dysregulation (PRAID). CDR3 residues: CASSMLSARDEAFF. The DNA of the CDR3 is TGTGCCAGTAGTATGCTCTCGGCCAGGGATGAAGCTTTCTTT.